A selection of T cell receptor beta chains follows, all from one sample in a study of blood T cell repertoires in COVID-19. The protocol was immunoSEQ multiplex PCR, while the TCRdb copy is restricted to in-frame clones and leaves out a portion. This sample has around 210,000 clones, with roughly 85% found just once. Sequencing was carried out using peripheral blood. The receptors shown here come from a man aged 50 to 59 with COVID-19, enrolled during active disease. CDR3s include the opening cysteine and the closing phenylalanine or tryptophan. The order of the fields is V gene, J gene, clone size, D gene, CDR3 DNA, CDR3 protein. A D gene is named only where the DNA matches it firmly. Expanded clones are given a class, and other clones once, few, many or no size at all.

v_call: TRBV30; j_call: TRBJ1-5; clone_size: .; d_call: TRBD1; cdr3_nt: TGTGCCTGGAGCGCAACAGGGGGCAGTCAGCCCCAGCATTTT; cdr3_aa: CAWSATGGSQPQHF
v_call: TRBV7-8; j_call: TRBJ1-2; clone_size: many; d_call: .; cdr3_nt: TGTGCCAGCAGCTATACGGGGGGAGGCTACACCTTC; cdr3_aa: CASSYTGGGYTF
v_call: TRBV29-1; j_call: TRBJ2-2; clone_size: .; d_call: TRBD2; cdr3_nt: TGCAGCGTTCTGCGGGGGGGTGGGGCCGGGGAGCTGTTTTTT; cdr3_aa: CSVLRGGGAGELFF
v_call: TRBV14; j_call: TRBJ1-3; clone_size: .; d_call: .; cdr3_nt: TGTGCCAGCAGGCCCCGAGGGGGCTCTGGAAACACCATATATTTT; cdr3_aa: CASRPRGGSGNTIYF
v_call: TRBV5-1; j_call: TRBJ2-3; clone_size: .; d_call: .; cdr3_nt: TGCGCCAGCAGCTTAGGGGCGCAGAGAGATACGCAGTATTTT; cdr3_aa: CASSLGAQRDTQYF
v_call: TRBV15; j_call: TRBJ2-1; clone_size: .; d_call: .; cdr3_nt: TGTGCCACCAGCAGAGATTGGCGGGAAGGGCAGTTCTTC; cdr3_aa: CATSRDWREGQFF
v_call: TRBV5-1; j_call: TRBJ2-7; clone_size: once; d_call: TRBD1; cdr3_nt: TGCGCCAGCAGCAAACTACAGGGGGCAACGTACGAGCAGTACTTC; cdr3_aa: CASSKLQGATYEQYF
v_call: TRBV3-1/TRBV3-2; j_call: TRBJ2-1; clone_size: .; d_call: .; cdr3_nt: TGTGCCAGCAGCCCTGGCAGGGGCACCTACAATGAGCAGTTCTTC; cdr3_aa: CASSPGRGTYNEQFF
v_call: TRBV15; j_call: TRBJ2-7; clone_size: .; d_call: TRBD1; cdr3_nt: TGTGCCACCAGCAGAGCTTCGGACAGGGGGCTCTCCTACGAGCAGTACTTC; cdr3_aa: CATSRASDRGLSYEQYF
v_call: TRBV19; j_call: TRBJ2-1; clone_size: .; d_call: .; cdr3_nt: TGTGCCAGTAGTAGACTAGTATACAATGAGCAGTTCTTC; cdr3_aa: CASSRLVYNEQFF
v_call: TRBV28; j_call: TRBJ2-7; clone_size: .; d_call: TRBD2; cdr3_nt: TGTGCCAGCAGTTTACGGGGGGAAGGGTACGAGCAGTACTTC; cdr3_aa: CASSLRGEGYEQYF
v_call: TRBV5-1; j_call: TRBJ2-1; clone_size: .; d_call: .; cdr3_nt: TGCGCCAGCAGCTTGGCTGTGGTAGCGAATGAGCAGTTCTTC; cdr3_aa: CASSLAVVANEQFF
v_call: TRBV3-1/TRBV3-2; j_call: TRBJ1-4; clone_size: .; d_call: .; cdr3_nt: TGTGCCAGCAGCCAGTATTACAGGGCGTCGGATGAAAAACTGTTTTTT; cdr3_aa: CASSQYYRASDEKLFF
v_call: TRBV18; j_call: TRBJ2-6; clone_size: .; d_call: TRBD1; cdr3_nt: TGTGCCAGCTCCCCGGGACAGGTCTATGCTGGGGCCAACGTCCTGACTTTC; cdr3_aa: CASSPGQVYAGANVLTF
v_call: TRBV27; j_call: TRBJ2-7; clone_size: few; d_call: .; cdr3_nt: TGTGCCAGCAGTTTACGTACAGGGTGGCCCTACGAGCAGTACTTC; cdr3_aa: CASSLRTGWPYEQYF
v_call: TRBV5-1; j_call: TRBJ2-7; clone_size: .; d_call: TRBD2; cdr3_nt: TGCGCCAGCAGCCGTACAGCGGGGGCATACGAGCAGTACTTC; cdr3_aa: CASSRTAGAYEQYF
v_call: TRBV6-6; j_call: TRBJ2-4; clone_size: .; d_call: .; cdr3_nt: TGTGCCAGCAGTTACGCCGGGGCCAAAAACATTCAGTACTTC; cdr3_aa: CASSYAGAKNIQYF
v_call: TRBV9; j_call: TRBJ2-3; clone_size: .; d_call: TRBD1; cdr3_nt: TGTGCCAGCAGCGTACAGGGGGCTACAGATACGCAGTATTTT; cdr3_aa: CASSVQGATDTQYF
v_call: TRBV11-1; j_call: TRBJ2-1; clone_size: .; d_call: TRBD2; cdr3_nt: TGTGCCAGCAGCGTAAGCGGGGGGGCAGGTGAGCAGTTCTTC; cdr3_aa: CASSVSGGAGEQFF
v_call: TRBV14; j_call: TRBJ2-3; clone_size: .; d_call: .; cdr3_nt: TGTGCCAGCAGCCAAAAGAGTTATACGCAGTATTTT; cdr3_aa: CASSQKSYTQYF
v_call: TRBV27; j_call: TRBJ1-2; clone_size: .; d_call: .; cdr3_nt: TGTGCCAGCAGTTCGTCAGGGAACTATGGCTACACCTTC; cdr3_aa: CASSSSGNYGYTF
v_call: TRBV19; j_call: TRBJ1-2; clone_size: .; d_call: .; cdr3_nt: TGTGCCAGTAGTATTCAGGGGAAGTATGGCTACACCTTC; cdr3_aa: CASSIQGKYGYTF
v_call: TRBV7-2; j_call: TRBJ2-7; clone_size: .; d_call: TRBD1; cdr3_nt: TGTGCCAGCAGCAGGTGGACAGGGGGCTACGAGCAGTACTTC; cdr3_aa: CASSRWTGGYEQYF
v_call: TRBV18; j_call: TRBJ1-5; clone_size: .; d_call: TRBD1; cdr3_nt: TGTGCCAGCTCACCAAATAAAGGGGACAGGGGCGGGGATCAGCCCCAGCATTTT; cdr3_aa: CASSPNKGDRGGDQPQHF
v_call: TRBV30; j_call: TRBJ2-1; clone_size: .; d_call: TRBD2; cdr3_nt: TGTGCCTGGGCATGGACTAGCGGGGTAAATGAGCAGTTCTTC; cdr3_aa: CAWAWTSGVNEQFF
v_call: TRBV7-9; j_call: TRBJ2-2; clone_size: .; d_call: TRBD1; cdr3_nt: TGTGCCAGCAGACTCGGCCGGAGTGGGACAGGGTCGTCCGGGGAGCTGTTTTTT; cdr3_aa: CASRLGRSGTGSSGELFF
v_call: TRBV21-1; j_call: TRBJ1-2; clone_size: .; d_call: .; cdr3_nt: TGTGCCAGCAGCAAAGGAAGATATTACAGGGGGAGGCACTATGGCTACACCTTC; cdr3_aa: CASSKGRYYRGRHYGYTF
v_call: TRBV28; j_call: TRBJ1-2; clone_size: few; d_call: TRBD1; cdr3_nt: TGTGCCAGCATCTATATGGGGGGACAGAATAACTATGGCTACACCTTC; cdr3_aa: CASIYMGGQNNYGYTF
v_call: TRBV11-3; j_call: TRBJ2-1; clone_size: .; d_call: TRBD2; cdr3_nt: TGTGCCAGCAGCTCAGCTAGCGGGGGGGGCAATGAGCAGTTCTTC; cdr3_aa: CASSSASGGGNEQFF
v_call: TRBV15; j_call: TRBJ2-3; clone_size: .; d_call: TRBD2; cdr3_nt: TGTGCCACCAGCAACCCTAGCGGACCCACAGATACGCAGTATTTT; cdr3_aa: CATSNPSGPTDTQYF
v_call: TRBV6-6; j_call: TRBJ2-5; clone_size: .; d_call: .; cdr3_nt: TGTGCCAGCAGTTACAAAGGGGTTGAGACCCAGTACTTC; cdr3_aa: CASSYKGVETQYF
v_call: TRBV20-1; j_call: TRBJ1-1; clone_size: .; d_call: .; cdr3_nt: TGCAGTGCTAGTCGGGTTGCAGGGTTAACTGAAGCTTTCTTT; cdr3_aa: CSASRVAGLTEAFF
v_call: TRBV5-8; j_call: TRBJ1-1; clone_size: once; d_call: .; cdr3_nt: TGTGCCAGCAGCTTGTCAGGGAGGGGCACTGAAGCTTTCTTT; cdr3_aa: CASSLSGRGTEAFF
v_call: TRBV5-6; j_call: TRBJ1-1; clone_size: .; d_call: .; cdr3_nt: TGTGCCAGCAGCTTGGGACGGGACACTGAAGCTTTCTTT; cdr3_aa: CASSLGRDTEAFF
v_call: TRBV9; j_call: TRBJ2-1; clone_size: once; d_call: TRBD1; cdr3_nt: TGTGCCAGCAGCGTAGCGACAGGGGGCCTCAATGAGCAGTTCTTC; cdr3_aa: CASSVATGGLNEQFF
v_call: TRBV7-2; j_call: TRBJ2-1; clone_size: .; d_call: TRBD1; cdr3_nt: TGTGCCAGCAGCTTAGCTGGGACAGGCTATAACAATGAGCAGTTCTTC; cdr3_aa: CASSLAGTGYNNEQFF
v_call: TRBV6-6; j_call: TRBJ1-2; clone_size: .; d_call: .; cdr3_nt: TGTGCCAGCAGCTATGCCCCTCCCAATGGCTACACCTTC; cdr3_aa: CASSYAPPNGYTF
v_call: TRBV4-1; j_call: TRBJ1-2; clone_size: few; d_call: TRBD1; cdr3_nt: TGCGCCAGCAGCCAAGCGGGACAGTATAACTATGGCTACACCTTC; cdr3_aa: CASSQAGQYNYGYTF
v_call: TRBV7-2; j_call: TRBJ2-7; clone_size: .; d_call: TRBD1; cdr3_nt: TGTGCCAGCAGCTGGGACAGGCTAGCAACCTACGAGCAGTACTTC; cdr3_aa: CASSWDRLATYEQYF
v_call: TRBV21-1; j_call: TRBJ2-7; clone_size: .; d_call: .; cdr3_nt: TGTGCCAGCAGCAAAGGCCAGTCAAATGGGCAGTACTTC; cdr3_aa: CASSKGQSNGQYF
v_call: TRBV9; j_call: TRBJ1-3; clone_size: .; d_call: .; cdr3_nt: TGTGCCAGCAGCGCGACCGACATCTTCTCTGGAAACACCATATATTTT; cdr3_aa: CASSATDIFSGNTIYF
v_call: TRBV6-5; j_call: TRBJ2-1; clone_size: .; d_call: .; cdr3_nt: TGTGCCAGCACCCTAACCTACAATGAGCAGTTCTTC; cdr3_aa: CASTLTYNEQFF
v_call: TRBV25-1; j_call: TRBJ1-2; clone_size: .; d_call: TRBD1; cdr3_nt: TGTGCCAGCAGTGCCCCCCCCGGACAGGGGGCGAAGGGCTACACCTTC; cdr3_aa: CASSAPPGQGAKGYTF
v_call: TRBV18; j_call: TRBJ1-5; clone_size: .; d_call: .; cdr3_nt: TGTGCCAGCTCACTAACGGGACTGTATAGCAATCAGCCCCAGCATTTT; cdr3_aa: CASSLTGLYSNQPQHF
v_call: TRBV3-1/TRBV3-2; j_call: TRBJ1-1; clone_size: .; d_call: TRBD1; cdr3_nt: TGTGCCAGCAGCCAAGGACAGGGCGGCACTGAAGCTTTCTTT; cdr3_aa: CASSQGQGGTEAFF
v_call: TRBV11-1; j_call: TRBJ2-7; clone_size: .; d_call: TRBD1; cdr3_nt: TGTGCCAGCAGCGCCGACAGGGGTTCTAGCTACGAGCAGTACTTC; cdr3_aa: CASSADRGSSYEQYF
v_call: TRBV6-6; j_call: TRBJ1-5; clone_size: .; d_call: .; cdr3_nt: TGTGCCAGCAGCCCTACGGGTAATCAGCCCCAGCATTTT; cdr3_aa: CASSPTGNQPQHF
v_call: TRBV2; j_call: TRBJ1-6; clone_size: .; d_call: TRBD1; cdr3_nt: TGTGCCAGCAATTCCGGGACAGGGCGGAATTCACCCCTCCACTTT; cdr3_aa: CASNSGTGRNSPLHF
v_call: TRBV3-1/TRBV3-2; j_call: TRBJ1-1; clone_size: few; d_call: .; cdr3_nt: TGTGCCAGCAGCCAAGATGGCAGGGTCACTGAAGCTTTCTTT; cdr3_aa: CASSQDGRVTEAFF
v_call: TRBV30; j_call: TRBJ2-4; clone_size: few; d_call: TRBD1; cdr3_nt: TGTGCCTGGACAGGACAGGGACTAGCCAAAAACATTCAGTACTTC; cdr3_aa: CAWTGQGLAKNIQYF
v_call: TRBV30; j_call: TRBJ2-5; clone_size: .; d_call: .; cdr3_nt: TGTGCCTGGAGTGTTACCCCAGGAGGGTTTTGGGAGACCCAGTACTTC; cdr3_aa: CAWSVTPGGFWETQYF
v_call: TRBV6-1; j_call: TRBJ1-6; clone_size: once; d_call: .; cdr3_nt: TGTGCCAGCAGTGAAGCGGGAGGGTATAATTCACCCCTCCACTTT; cdr3_aa: CASSEAGGYNSPLHF
v_call: TRBV6-2/TRBV6-3; j_call: TRBJ2-1; clone_size: .; d_call: TRBD2; cdr3_nt: TGTGCCAGCAGCCCACTAGCGGGGGTTTACAATGAGCAGTTCTTC; cdr3_aa: CASSPLAGVYNEQFF
v_call: TRBV4-1; j_call: TRBJ2-5; clone_size: .; d_call: TRBD2; cdr3_nt: TGCGCCAGCAGCCCCGCGGGGGGGCAAGAGACCCAGTACTTC; cdr3_aa: CASSPAGGQETQYF